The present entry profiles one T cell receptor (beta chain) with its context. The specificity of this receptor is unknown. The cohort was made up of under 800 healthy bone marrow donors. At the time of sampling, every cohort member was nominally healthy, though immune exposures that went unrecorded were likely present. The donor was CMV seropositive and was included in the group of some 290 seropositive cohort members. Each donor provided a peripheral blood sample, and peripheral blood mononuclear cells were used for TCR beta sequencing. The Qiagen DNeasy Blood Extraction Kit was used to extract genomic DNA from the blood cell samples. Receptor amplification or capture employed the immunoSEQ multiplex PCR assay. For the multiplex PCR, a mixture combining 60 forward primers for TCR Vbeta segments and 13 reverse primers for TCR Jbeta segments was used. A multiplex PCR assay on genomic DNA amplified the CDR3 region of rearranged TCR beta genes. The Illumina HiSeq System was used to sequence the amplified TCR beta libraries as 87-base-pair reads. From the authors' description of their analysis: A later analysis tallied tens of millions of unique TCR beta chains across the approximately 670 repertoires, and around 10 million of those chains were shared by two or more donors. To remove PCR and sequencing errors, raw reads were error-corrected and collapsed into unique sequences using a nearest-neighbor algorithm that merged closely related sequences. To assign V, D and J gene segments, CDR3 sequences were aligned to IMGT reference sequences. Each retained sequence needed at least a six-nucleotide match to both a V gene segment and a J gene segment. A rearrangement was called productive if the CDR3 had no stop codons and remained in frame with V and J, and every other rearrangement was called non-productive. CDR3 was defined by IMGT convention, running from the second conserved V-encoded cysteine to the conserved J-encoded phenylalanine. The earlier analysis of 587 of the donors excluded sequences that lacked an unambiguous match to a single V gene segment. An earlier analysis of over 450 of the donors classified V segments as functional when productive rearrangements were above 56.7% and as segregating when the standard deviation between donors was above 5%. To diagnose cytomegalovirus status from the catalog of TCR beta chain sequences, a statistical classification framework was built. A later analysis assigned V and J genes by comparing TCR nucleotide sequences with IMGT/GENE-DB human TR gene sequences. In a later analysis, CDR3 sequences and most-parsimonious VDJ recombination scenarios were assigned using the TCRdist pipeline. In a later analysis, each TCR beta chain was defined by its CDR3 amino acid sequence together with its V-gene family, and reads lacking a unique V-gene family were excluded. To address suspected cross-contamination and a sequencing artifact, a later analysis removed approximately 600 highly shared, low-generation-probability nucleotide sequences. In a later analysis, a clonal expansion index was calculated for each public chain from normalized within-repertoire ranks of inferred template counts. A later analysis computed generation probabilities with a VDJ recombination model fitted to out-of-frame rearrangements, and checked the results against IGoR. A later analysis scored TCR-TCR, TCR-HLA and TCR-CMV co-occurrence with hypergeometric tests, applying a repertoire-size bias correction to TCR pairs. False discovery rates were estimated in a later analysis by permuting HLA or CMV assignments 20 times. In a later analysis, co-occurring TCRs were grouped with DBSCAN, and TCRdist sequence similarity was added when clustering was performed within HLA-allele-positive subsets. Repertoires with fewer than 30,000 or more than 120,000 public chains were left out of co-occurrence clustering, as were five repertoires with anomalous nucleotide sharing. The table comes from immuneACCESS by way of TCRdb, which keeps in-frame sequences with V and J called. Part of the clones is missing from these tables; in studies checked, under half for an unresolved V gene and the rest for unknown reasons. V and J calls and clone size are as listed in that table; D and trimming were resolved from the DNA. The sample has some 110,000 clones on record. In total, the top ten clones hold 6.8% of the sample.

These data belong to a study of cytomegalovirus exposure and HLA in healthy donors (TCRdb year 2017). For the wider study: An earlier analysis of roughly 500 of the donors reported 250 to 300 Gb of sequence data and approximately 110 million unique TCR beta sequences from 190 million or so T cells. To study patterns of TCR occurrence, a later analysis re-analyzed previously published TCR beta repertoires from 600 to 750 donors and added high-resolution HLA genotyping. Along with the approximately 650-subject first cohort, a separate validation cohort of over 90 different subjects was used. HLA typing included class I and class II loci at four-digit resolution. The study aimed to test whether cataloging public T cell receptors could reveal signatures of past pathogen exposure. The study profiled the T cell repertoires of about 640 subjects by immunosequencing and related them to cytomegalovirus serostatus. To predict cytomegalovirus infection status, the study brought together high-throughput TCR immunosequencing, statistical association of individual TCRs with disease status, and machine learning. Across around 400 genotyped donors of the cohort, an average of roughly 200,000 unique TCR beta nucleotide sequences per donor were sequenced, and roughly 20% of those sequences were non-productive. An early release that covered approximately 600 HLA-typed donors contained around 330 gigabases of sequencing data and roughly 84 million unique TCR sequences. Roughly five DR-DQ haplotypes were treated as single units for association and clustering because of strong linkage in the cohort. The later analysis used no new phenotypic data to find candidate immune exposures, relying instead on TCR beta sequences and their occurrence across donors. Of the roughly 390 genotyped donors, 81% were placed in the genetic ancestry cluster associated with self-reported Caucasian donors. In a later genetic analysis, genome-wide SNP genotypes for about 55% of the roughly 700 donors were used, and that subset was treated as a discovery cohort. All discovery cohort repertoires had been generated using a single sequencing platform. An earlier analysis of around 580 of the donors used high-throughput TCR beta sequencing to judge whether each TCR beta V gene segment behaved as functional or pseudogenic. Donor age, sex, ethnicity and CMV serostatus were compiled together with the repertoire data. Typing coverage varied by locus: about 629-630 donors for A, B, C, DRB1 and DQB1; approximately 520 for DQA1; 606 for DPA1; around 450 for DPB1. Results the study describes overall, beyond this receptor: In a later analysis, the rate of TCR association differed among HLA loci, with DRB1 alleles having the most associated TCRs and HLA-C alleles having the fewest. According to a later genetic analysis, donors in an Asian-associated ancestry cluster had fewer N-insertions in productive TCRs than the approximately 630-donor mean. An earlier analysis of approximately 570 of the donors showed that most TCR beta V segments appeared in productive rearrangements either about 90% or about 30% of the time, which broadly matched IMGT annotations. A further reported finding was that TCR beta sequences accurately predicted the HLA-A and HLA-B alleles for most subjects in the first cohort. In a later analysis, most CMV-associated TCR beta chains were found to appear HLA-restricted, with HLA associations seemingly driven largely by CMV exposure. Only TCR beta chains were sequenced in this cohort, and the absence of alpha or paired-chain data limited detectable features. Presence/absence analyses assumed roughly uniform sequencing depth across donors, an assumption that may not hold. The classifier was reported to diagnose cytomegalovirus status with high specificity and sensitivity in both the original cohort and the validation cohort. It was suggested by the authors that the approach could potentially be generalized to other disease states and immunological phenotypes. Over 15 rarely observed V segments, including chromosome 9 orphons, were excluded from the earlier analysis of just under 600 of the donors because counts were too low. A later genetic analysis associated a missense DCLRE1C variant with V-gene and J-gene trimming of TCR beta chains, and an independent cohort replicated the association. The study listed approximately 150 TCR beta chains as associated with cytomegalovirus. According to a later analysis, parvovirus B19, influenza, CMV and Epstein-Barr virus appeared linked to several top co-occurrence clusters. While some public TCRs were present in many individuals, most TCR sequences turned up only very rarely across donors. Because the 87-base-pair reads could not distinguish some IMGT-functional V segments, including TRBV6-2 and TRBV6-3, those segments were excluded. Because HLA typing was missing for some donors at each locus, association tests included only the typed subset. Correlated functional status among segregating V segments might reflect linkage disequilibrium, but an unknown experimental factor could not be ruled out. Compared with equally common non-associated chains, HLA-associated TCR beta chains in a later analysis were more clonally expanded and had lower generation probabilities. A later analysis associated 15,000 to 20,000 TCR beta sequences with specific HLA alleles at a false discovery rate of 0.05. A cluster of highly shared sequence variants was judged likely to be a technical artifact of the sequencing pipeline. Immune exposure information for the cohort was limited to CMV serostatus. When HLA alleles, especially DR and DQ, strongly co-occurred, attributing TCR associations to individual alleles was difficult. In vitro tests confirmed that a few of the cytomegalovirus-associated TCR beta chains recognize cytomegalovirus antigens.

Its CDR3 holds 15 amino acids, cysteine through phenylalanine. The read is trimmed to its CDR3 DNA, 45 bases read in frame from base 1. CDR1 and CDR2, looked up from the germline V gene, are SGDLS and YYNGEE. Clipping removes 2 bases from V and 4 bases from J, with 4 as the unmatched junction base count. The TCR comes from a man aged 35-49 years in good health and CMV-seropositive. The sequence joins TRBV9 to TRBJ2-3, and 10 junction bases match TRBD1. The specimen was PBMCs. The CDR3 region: CASSVRDRGADTQYF. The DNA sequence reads TGTGCCAGCAGCGTCCGGGACAGGGGAGCAGATACGCAGTATTTT.